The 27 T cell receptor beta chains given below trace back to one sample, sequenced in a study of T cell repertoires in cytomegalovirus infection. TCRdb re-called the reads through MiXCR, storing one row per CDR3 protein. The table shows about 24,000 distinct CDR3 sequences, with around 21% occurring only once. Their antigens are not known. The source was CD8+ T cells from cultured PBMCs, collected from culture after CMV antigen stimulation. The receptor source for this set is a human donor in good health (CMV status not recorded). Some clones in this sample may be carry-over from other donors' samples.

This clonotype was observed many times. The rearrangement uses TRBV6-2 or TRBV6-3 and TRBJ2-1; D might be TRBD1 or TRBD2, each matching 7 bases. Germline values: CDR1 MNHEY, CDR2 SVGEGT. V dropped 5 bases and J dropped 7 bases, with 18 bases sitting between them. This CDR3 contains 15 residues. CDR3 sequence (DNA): TGTGCCAGCAGTCCTGAGGGAGGGGGCAGGAATGAGCAGTTCTTC. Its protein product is CASSPEGGGRNEQFF.

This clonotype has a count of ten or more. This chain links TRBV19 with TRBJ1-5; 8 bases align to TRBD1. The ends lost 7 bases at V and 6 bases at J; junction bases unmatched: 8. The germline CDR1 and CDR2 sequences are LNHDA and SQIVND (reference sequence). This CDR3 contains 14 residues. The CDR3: CASNEGTGGQPQHF. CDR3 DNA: TGTGCCAGTAATGAGGGGACAGGCGGTCAGCCCCAGCATTTT.

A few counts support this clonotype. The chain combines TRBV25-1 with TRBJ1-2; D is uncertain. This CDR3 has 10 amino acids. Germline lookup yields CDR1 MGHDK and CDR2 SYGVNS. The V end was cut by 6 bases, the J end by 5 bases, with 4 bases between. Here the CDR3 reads CASRGYGYTF. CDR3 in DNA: TGTGCCAGCAGGGGTTATGGCTACACCTTC.

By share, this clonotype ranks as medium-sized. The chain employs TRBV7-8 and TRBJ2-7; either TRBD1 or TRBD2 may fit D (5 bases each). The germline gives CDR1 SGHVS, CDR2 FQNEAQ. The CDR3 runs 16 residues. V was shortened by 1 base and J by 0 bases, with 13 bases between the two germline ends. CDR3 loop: CASSLVPGTTSYEQYF. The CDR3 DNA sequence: TGTGCCAGCAGCTTAGTCCCGGGGACCACCTCCTACGAGCAGTACTTC.

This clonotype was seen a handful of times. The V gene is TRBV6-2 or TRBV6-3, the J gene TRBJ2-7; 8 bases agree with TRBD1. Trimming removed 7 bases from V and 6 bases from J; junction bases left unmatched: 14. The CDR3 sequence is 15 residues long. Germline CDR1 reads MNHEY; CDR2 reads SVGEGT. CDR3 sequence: CASIPQGEYYIEQYF. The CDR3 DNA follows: TGTGCCAGCATCCCACAGGGGGAATACTACATCGAGCAGTACTTC.

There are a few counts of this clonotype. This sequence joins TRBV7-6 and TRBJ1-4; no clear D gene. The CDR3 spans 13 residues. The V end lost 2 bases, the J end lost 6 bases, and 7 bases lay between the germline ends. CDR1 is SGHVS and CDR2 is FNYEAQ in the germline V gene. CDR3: CASSLSDYEKLFF. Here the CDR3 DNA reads TGTGCCAGCAGCTTATCTGATTATGAAAAACTGTTTTTT.

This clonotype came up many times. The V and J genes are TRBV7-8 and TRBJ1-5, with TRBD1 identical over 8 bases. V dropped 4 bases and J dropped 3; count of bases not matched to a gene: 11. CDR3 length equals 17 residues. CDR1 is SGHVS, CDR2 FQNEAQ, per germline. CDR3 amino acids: CASSYGGWQGANQPQHF. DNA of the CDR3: TGTGCCAGCAGCTATGGCGGGTGGCAGGGGGCCAATCAGCCCCAGCATTTT.

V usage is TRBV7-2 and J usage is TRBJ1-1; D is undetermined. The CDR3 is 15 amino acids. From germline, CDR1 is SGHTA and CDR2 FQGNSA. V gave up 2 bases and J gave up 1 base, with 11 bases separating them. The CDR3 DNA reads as TGTGCCAGCAGCTTAAGGAGAGGGCCGAACACTGAAGCTTTCTTT. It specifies CASSLRRGPNTEAFF. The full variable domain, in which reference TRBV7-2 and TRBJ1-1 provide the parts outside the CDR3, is GAGVSQSPSNKVTEKGKDVELRCDPISGHTALYWYRQSLGQGLEFLIYFQGNSAPDKSGLPSDRFSAERTGGSVSTLTIQRTQQEDSAVYLCASSLRRGPNTEAFFGQGTRLTVV.

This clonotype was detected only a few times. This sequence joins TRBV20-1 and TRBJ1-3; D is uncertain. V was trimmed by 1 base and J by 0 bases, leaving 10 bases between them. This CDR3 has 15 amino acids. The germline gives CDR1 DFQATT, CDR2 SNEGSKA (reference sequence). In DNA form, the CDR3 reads TGCAGTGCTAGAGGGGGTAGGGCCTCTGGAAACACCATATATTTT. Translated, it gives CSARGGRASGNTIYF.

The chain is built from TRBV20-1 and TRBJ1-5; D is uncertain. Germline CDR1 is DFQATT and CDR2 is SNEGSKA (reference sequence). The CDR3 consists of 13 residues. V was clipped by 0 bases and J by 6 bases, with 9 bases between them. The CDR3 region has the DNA TGCAGTGCTAGAGATGGATACGGTCAGCCCCAGCATTTT. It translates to CSARDGYGQPQHF.

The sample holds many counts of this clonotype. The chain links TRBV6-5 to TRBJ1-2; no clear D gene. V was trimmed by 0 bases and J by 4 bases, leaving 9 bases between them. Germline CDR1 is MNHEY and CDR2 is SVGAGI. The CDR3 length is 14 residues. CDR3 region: CASSYSVSTYGYTF. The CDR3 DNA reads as TGTGCCAGCAGTTACTCTGTGTCTACCTATGGCTACACCTTC.

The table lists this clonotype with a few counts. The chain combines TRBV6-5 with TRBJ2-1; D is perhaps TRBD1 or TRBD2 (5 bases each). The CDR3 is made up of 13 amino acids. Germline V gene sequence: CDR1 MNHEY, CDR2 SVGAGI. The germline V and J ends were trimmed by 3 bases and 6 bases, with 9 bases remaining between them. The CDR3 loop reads CASSYQGPNEQFF. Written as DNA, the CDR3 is TGTGCCAGCAGTTATCAGGGACCCAATGAGCAGTTCTTC.

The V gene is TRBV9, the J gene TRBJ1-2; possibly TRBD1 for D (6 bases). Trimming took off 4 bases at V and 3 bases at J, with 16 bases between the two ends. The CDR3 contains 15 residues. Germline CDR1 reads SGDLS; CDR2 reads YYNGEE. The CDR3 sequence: CASSPFDRPYYGYTF. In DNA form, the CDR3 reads TGTGCCAGCAGCCCATTCGACAGGCCCTACTATGGCTACACCTTC.

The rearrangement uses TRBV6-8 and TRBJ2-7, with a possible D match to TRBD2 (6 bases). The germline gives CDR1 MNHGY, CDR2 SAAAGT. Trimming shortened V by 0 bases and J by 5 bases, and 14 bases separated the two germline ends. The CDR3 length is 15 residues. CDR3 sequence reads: CASSYSRGLLNEQYF. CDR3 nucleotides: TGTGCCAGCAGTTACTCGAGGGGACTCCTCAACGAGCAGTACTTC.

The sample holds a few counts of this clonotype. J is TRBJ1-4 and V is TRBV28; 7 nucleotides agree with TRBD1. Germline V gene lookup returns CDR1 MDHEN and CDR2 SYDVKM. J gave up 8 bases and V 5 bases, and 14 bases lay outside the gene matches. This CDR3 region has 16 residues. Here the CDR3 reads CASSGDVRGRQEKLFF. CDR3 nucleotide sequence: TGTGCCAGCAGTGGTGACGTCAGGGGGAGGCAAGAAAAACTGTTTTTT.

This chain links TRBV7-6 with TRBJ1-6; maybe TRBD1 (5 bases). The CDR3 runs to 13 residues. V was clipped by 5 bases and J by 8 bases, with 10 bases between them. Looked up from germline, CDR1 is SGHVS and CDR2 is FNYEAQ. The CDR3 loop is CASSPRGDSPLHF. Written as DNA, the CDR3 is TGTGCCAGCAGCCCGCGGGGGGATTCACCCCTCCACTTT.

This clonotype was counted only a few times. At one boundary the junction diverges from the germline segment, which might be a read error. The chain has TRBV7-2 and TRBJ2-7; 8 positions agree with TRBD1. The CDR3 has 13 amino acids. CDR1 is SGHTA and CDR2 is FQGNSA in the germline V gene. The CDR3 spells CASSFSRTGTLQF. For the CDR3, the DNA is TGTGCCAGCAGCTTTTCTAGGACAGGGACCTTACAATTC.

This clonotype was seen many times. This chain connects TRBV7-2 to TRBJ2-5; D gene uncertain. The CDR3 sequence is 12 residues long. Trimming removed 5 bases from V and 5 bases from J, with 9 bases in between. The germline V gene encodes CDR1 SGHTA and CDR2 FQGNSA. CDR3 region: CASSPQTETQYF. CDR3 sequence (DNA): TGTGCCAGCAGCCCTCAGACGGAGACCCAGTACTTC.

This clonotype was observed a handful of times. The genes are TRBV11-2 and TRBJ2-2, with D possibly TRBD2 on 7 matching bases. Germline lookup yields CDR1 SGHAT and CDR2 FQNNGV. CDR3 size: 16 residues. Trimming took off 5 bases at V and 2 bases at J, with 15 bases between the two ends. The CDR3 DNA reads TGTGCCAGCAGCCCGCCTGCGGGGGCTAACACCGGGGAGCTGTTTTTT. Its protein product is CASSPPAGANTGELFF.

The CDR3 DNA follows: TGTGCCAGCAGCTTACCCACCAACAGGGGGAGCACAGATACGCAGTATTTT. Residues: CASSLPTNRGSTDTQYF. This chain joins TRBV7-9 and TRBJ2-3, with 8 bases matching TRBD1. Germline V gene lookup returns CDR1 SEHNR and CDR2 FQNEAQ (reference sequence). The trim removed 2 bases at V and 0 bases at J, leaving 7 bases unmatched. The CDR3 is 17 amino acids.

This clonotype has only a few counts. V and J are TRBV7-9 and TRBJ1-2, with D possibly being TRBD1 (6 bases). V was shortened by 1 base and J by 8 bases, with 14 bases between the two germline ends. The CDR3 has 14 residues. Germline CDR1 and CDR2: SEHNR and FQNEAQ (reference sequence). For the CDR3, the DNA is TGTGCCAGCAGCTTAGATGGGGGGCTCTACGGCTACACCTTC. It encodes CASSLDGGLYGYTF.

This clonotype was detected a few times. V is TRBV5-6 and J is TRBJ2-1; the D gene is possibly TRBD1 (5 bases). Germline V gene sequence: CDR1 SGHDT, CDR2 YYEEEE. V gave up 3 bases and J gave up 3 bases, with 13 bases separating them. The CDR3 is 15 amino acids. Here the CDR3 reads CASSSGLGGYNEQFF. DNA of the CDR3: TGTGCCAGCAGCTCAGGGTTAGGCGGCTACAATGAGCAGTTCTTC. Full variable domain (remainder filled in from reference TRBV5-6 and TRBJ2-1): DAGVTQSPTHLIKTRGQQVTLRCSPKSGHDTVSWYQQALGQGPQFIFQYYEEEERQRGNFPDRFSGHQFPNYSSELNVNALLLGDSALYLCASSSGLGGYNEQFFGPGTRLTVL.

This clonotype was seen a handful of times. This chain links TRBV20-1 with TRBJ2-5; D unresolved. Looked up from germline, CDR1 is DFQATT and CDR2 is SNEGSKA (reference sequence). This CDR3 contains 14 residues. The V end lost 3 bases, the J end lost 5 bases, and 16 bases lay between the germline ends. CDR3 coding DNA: TGCAGTGCTAGCTTCCGGGCTCAAATGGAGACCCAGTACTTC. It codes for CSASFRAQMETQYF.

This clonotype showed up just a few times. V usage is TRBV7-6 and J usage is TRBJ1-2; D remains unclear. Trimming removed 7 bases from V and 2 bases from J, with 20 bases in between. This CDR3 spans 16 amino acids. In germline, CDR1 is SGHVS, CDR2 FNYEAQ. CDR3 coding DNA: TGTGCCAGCACCTCGGTTTTGGGGTACACCAACTATGGCTACACCTTC. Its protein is CASTSVLGYTNYGYTF.

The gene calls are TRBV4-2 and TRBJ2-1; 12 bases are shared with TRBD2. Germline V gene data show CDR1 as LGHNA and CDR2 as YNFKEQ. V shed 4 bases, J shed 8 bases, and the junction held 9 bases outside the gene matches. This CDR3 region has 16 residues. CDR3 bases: TGTGCCAGCAGCCCTTCTAGCGGGGGGGCTTTGTATGAGCAGTTCTTC. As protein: CASSPSSGGALYEQFF.

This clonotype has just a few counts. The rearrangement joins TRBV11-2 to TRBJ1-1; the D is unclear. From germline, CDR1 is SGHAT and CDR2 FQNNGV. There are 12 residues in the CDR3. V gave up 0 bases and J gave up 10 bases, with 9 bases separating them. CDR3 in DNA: TGTGCCAGCAGCTTAGAGGGTAAGGGAGCTTTCTTT. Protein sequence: CASSLEGKGAFF.

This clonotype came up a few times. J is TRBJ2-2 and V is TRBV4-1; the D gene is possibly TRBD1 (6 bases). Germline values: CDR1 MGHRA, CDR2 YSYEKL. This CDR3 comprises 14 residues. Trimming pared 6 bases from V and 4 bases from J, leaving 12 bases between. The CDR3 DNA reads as TGCGCCAGCAGACAGGGATACTCCACCGGGGAGCTGTTTTTT. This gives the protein CASRQGYSTGELFF.